Listed below are T cell receptor beta chains from one sample, sequenced in a study of blood T cell repertoires in COVID-19. The method was immunoSEQ multiplex PCR; TCRdb's version includes in-frame clones alone and lacks a portion of them. Of roughly 150,000 clones listed, 80% to 85% are singletons. Sample: peripheral blood. The receptors were gathered from an elderly woman with acute or convalescent COVID-19. Each CDR3 is given with its conserved first and last residue. The D gene is left open where the match is weak. Where a row states a size, it is once, few, many or the class of an expanded clone; other rows omit it.

J | size | D | V | CDR3 | DNA
TRBJ2-3 | . | . | TRBV6-1 | CASSEETIGHRTDTQYF | TGTGCCAGCAGTGAAGAAACAATCGGACACCGCACAGATACGCAGTATTTT
TRBJ2-2 | few | . | TRBV5-1 | CASSLEARGTAGELFF | TGCGCCAGCAGCTTGGAGGCCAGGGGCACGGCCGGGGAGCTGTTTTTT
TRBJ2-1 | once | TRBD2 | TRBV5-1 | CASSWTSGTYNEQFF | TGCGCCAGCAGCTGGACTAGCGGGACCTACAATGAGCAGTTCTTC
TRBJ2-2 | few | . | TRBV19 | CASSRSTQGGHTGELFF | TGTGCCAGTAGTAGAAGCACCCAGGGAGGTCACACCGGGGAGCTGTTTTTT
TRBJ1-6 | . | TRBD1 | TRBV12-3/TRBV12-4 | CASGRQGVSPLHF | TGTGCCAGCGGTCGACAGGGGGTCTCACCCCTCCACTTT
TRBJ1-1 | . | . | TRBV2 | CAILTDMNTEAFF | TGTGCCATCCTGACAGATATGAACACTGAAGCTTTCTTT
TRBJ1-5 | . | . | TRBV19 | CASASGGRTPEGANQPQHF | TGTGCCAGCGCCTCGGGTGGGCGGACCCCTGAAGGGGCCAATCAGCCCCAGCATTTT
TRBJ1-6 | . | . | TRBV9 | CASSGATGNYNSPLHF | TGTGCCAGCAGCGGGGCTACAGGGAACTATAATTCACCCCTCCACTTT
TRBJ2-7 | . | . | TRBV7-9 | CASSPFVGGRYEQYF | TGTGCCAGCAGTCCATTCGTGGGGGGTAGGTACGAGCAGTACTTC
TRBJ2-7 | . | . | TRBV12-3/TRBV12-4 | CASSATALEQYF | TGTGCCAGCAGCGCAACAGCCCTCGAGCAGTACTTC
TRBJ1-6 | . | TRBD1 | TRBV19 | CASSTRRTGKLHF | TGTGCCAGTAGTACCCGTCGGACAGGGAAACTCCACTTT
TRBJ2-7 | . | . | TRBV5-6 | CASSLGTPYEQYF | TGTGCCAGCAGCTTGGGCACACCCTACGAGCAGTACTTC
TRBJ2-5 | . | . | TRBV18 | CASSPGRGAQETQYF | TGTGCCAGCTCACCCGGACGGGGGGCCCAAGAGACCCAGTACTTC
TRBJ2-7 | . | TRBD2 | TRBV15 | CATSRGLAGEQYF | TGTGCCACCAGCAGAGGGCTAGCGGGCGAGCAGTACTTC
TRBJ1-2 | . | TRBD1 | TRBV2 | CASSVVRTGDNPDIWSGYGYTF | TGTGCCAGCAGTGTAGTGAGGACAGGGGATAACCCGGACATCTGGTCCGGGTATGGCTACACCTTC
TRBJ1-5 | . | . | TRBV24-1 | CATSDLIQGRPQHF | TGTGCCACCAGTGACCTGATACAGGGTCGGCCCCAGCATTTT
TRBJ1-2 | few | TRBD1 | TRBV7-9 | CASNPPLGGEGGYTF | TGTGCCAGCAACCCTCCCCTAGGGGGCGAGGGTGGCTACACCTTC
TRBJ1-3 | . | TRBD1 | TRBV5-5 | CASSMGTGSSGNTIYF | TGTGCCAGCAGCATGGGGACAGGGAGCTCTGGAAACACCATATATTTT
TRBJ2-6 | . | TRBD1 | TRBV5-1 | CASSFPGTGGVEANVLTF | TGCGCCAGCAGCTTCCCCGGGACAGGGGGGGTAGAGGCCAACGTCCTGACTTTC
TRBJ1-1 | . | . | TRBV7-2 | CASSVQGPDEINTEAFF | TGTGCCAGCAGCGTACAGGGCCCTGACGAAATCAACACTGAAGCTTTCTTT
TRBJ2-7 | . | TRBD2 | TRBV7-9 | CASSRTSGKYEQYF | TGTGCCAGCAGTAGGACTAGCGGGAAGTATGAGCAGTACTTC
TRBJ2-6 | . | . | TRBV2 | CASRQGITGANVLTF | TGTGCCAGCAGACAGGGAATTACTGGGGCCAACGTCCTGACTTTC
TRBJ2-7 | . | TRBD1 | TRBV4-1 | CASSQTGGTRNF | TGCGCCAGCAGCCAAACAGGGGGTACGAGGAACTTC
TRBJ2-7 | . | TRBD1 | TRBV4-1 | CASSRHGSGQGFYEQYF | TGCGCCAGCAGCCGCCACGGGTCGGGACAGGGGTTCTACGAGCAGTACTTC
TRBJ1-2 | many | TRBD1 | TRBV11-2 | CASSATGTGGPYGYTF | TGTGCCAGCAGCGCAACCGGGACAGGGGGCCCCTATGGCTACACCTTC
TRBJ2-7 | . | . | TRBV5-4 | CASSYGRSYEQYF | TGTGCCAGCAGCTATGGCAGATCCTACGAGCAGTACTTC
TRBJ2-5 | once | TRBD2 | TRBV7-9 | CASSLGLAGVETQYF | TGTGCCAGCAGCTTGGGACTAGCGGGAGTAGAGACCCAGTACTTC
TRBJ1-5 | . | . | TRBV2 | CASRAVWDQPQHF | TGTGCCAGCAGGGCGGTATGGGATCAGCCCCAGCATTTT
TRBJ2-1 | . | TRBD2 | TRBV11-2 | CASNSAGGLYEQFF | TGTGCCAGCAACTCAGCGGGGGGGCTCTATGAGCAGTTCTTC
TRBJ1-2 | . | TRBD1 | TRBV18 | CASSTTGDPNYGYTF | TGTGCCAGCTCAACAACAGGGGACCCTAACTATGGCTACACCTTC
TRBJ1-3 | . | . | TRBV9 | CASSTGASGNTIYF | TGTGCCAGCAGCACCGGAGCCTCTGGAAACACCATATATTTT
TRBJ1-3 | . | TRBD1 | TRBV15 | CATSEFAYRGPKVGNTIYF | TGTGCCACCAGCGAGTTTGCCTACAGGGGGCCGAAGGTTGGAAACACCATATATTTT
TRBJ2-1 | . | . | TRBV11-2 | CASRRFSYNEQFF | TGTGCCAGCAGGAGGTTCTCCTACAATGAGCAGTTCTTC
TRBJ2-1 | . | TRBD2 | TRBV14 | CASTPPTSGPPGFF | TGTGCCAGCACGCCCCCAACTAGCGGACCCCCTGGGTTCTTC
TRBJ2-5 | . | . | TRBV15 | CATSRDTTQETQYF | TGTGCCACCAGCAGAGATACCACTCAAGAGACCCAGTACTTC
TRBJ1-5 | . | . | TRBV28 | CASSLAGDGNQPQHF | TGTGCCAGCAGTTTAGCAGGGGACGGCAATCAGCCCCAGCATTTT
TRBJ2-2 | . | TRBD1 | TRBV28 | CASRPTGVKNTGELFF | TGTGCCAGCAGGCCAACAGGGGTAAAGAACACCGGGGAGCTGTTTTTT
TRBJ1-4 | . | . | TRBV5-1 | CASSIGQTWLFF | TGCGCCAGCAGCATCGGACAGACTTGGCTGTTTTTT
TRBJ2-2 | . | . | TRBV28 | CASSLAGYTGELFF | TGTGCCAGCAGTTTAGCGGGGTACACCGGGGAGCTGTTTTTT
TRBJ1-2 | . | TRBD1 | TRBV19 | CASTPPGQGGGYTF | TGTGCCAGTACCCCGCCGGGACAGGGCGGTGGCTACACCTTC
TRBJ1-2 | . | . | TRBV5-6 | CASSLRRLRVQHYGYTF | TGTGCCAGCAGCTTACGCCGTTTGCGGGTCCAGCACTATGGCTACACCTTC
TRBJ2-7 | . | TRBD2 | TRBV2 | CASTPTSGRGEQYF | TGTGCCAGCACCCCGACTAGCGGGAGAGGCGAGCAGTACTTC
TRBJ2-1 | once | . | TRBV30 | CASFADTYPNEQFF | TGTGCCAGCTTTGCGGACACCTACCCCAATGAGCAGTTCTTC
TRBJ1-2 | . | TRBD1 | TRBV9 | CASSVQGGVGYTF | TGTGCCAGCAGCGTTCAAGGGGGCGTTGGCTACACCTTC
TRBJ2-7 | . | TRBD2 | TRBV3-1/TRBV3-2 | CASSRGTSGSHLPGEEQYF | TGTGCCAGCAGCCGGGGGACTAGCGGGAGCCACCTTCCCGGAGAGGAGCAGTACTTC
TRBJ2-5 | . | TRBD1 | TRBV19 | CASSTGQGAETQYF | TGTGCCAGTTCAACGGGACAGGGAGCAGAGACCCAGTACTTC
TRBJ1-2 | . | . | TRBV14 | CASSQGQFYGYTF | TGTGCCAGCAGCCAAGGACAGTTTTATGGCTACACCTTC